Each of the 31 T cell receptor beta chains below was sequenced from the same sample in a study of tumor-infiltrating lymphocytes in primary liver carcinoma (dated 2017 in TCRdb). TRIzol reagent was used to extract blood RNA from unsorted whole blood, while the DNeasy Blood & Tissue kit provided the germline DNA. Sequencing relied on an Illumina HiSeq 2500. A constant-region primer and ProtoScript II reverse transcriptase were used to reverse-transcribe TCRbeta-specific cDNA from around 540 ng total RNA. The TCRbeta libraries were prepared through three rounds of nested multiplex PCR following a slightly modified ARM-PCR procedure. Multiplex TRBV1-TRBV30 forward primers and a Cbeta reverse primer were used in the first two PCR rounds, each of which was run for approximately 10 cycles. TCRdb reprocessing: public reads trimmed at Q25 with fastp, clones called with MiXCR, in-frame beta chains kept. Rows are unified per CDR3 protein, each entry keeping the most common DNA and genes. Recorded for this sample are approximately 330,000 distinct CDR3 sequences; around three fifths of them occurred a single time. About 6% of the sample rests with the top ten.

Sample: peripheral blood. The receptors were sampled from a man aged 40-49 years with primary liver carcinoma and hepatitis B virus infection.

This clonotype was observed at least ten times. The chain joins TRBV11-2 to TRBJ2-2; a possible D gene is TRBD2 (6 bases). V lost 5 bases and J 4 bases, leaving 14 bases between the germline ends. Per the germline V gene, CDR1 is SGHAT and CDR2 is FQNNGV. The CDR3 runs to 15 residues. CDR3 loop: CASSAEGLATGELFF. Here the CDR3 DNA reads TGTGCCAGCAGCGCCGAGGGACTCGCCACCGGGGAGCTGTTTTTT. The full variable domain, with the rest looked up from reference TRBV11-2 and TRBJ2-2, is EAGVAQSPRYKIIEKRQSVAFWCNPISGHATLYWYQQILGQGPKLLIQFQNNGVVDDSQLPKDRFSAERLKGVDSTLKIQPAKLEDSAVYLCASSAEGLATGELFFGEGSRLTVL.

The V gene is TRBV10-3, the J gene TRBJ2-1; D remains unclear. Deletions cut 4 bases from V and 6 bases from J, with 13 bases between. Germline loops: CDR1 ENHRY, CDR2 SYGVKD. This CDR3 has 14 amino acids. The CDR3 sequence: CAISGSLTGNEQFF. The CDR3 coding sequence is TGTGCCATCAGTGGCTCCCTAACGGGCAATGAGCAGTTCTTC.

Remarks on this clonotype: The CDR3 carries no conserved terminal phenylalanine or tryptophan, so it likely arises from a read error. The chain has TRBV29-1 and TRBJ2-5, with a weak D call TRBD1 (5 bases). The CDR3 is made up of 13 amino acids. The germline V and J ends were trimmed by 4 bases and 4 bases, with 13 bases remaining between them. Germline CDR1 reads SQVTM; CDR2 reads ANQGSEA. CDR3 in amino acids: CSVAVGARETQYL. The CDR3 DNA reads as TGCAGCGTTGCGGTAGGGGCCAGAGAGACCCAGTACCTC.

This clonotype showed up just once. This may arise from a read error, as a much more abundant clone is one base away. This sequence joins TRBV4-2 and TRBJ2-5; perhaps D is TRBD1 or TRBD2 (5 bases each). The CDR3 totals 15 residues. V dropped 6 bases and J dropped 7 bases, with 21 bases sitting between them. Germline V lookup: CDR1 LGHNA, CDR2 YNFKEQ. The CDR3 DNA is TGTGCCAGCAGTCAGACTAACGGGGCTTCTGGGACCCAGTACTTC. Amino acids: CASSQTNGASGTQYF.

For this clonotype: Compared with germline, one end of the junction differs, possibly owing to a read error. The chain has TRBV6-5 and TRBJ2-7; the D gene is possibly TRBD2 (6 bases). The CDR3 covers 13 residues. Germline CDR1 reads MNHEY; CDR2 reads SVGAGI. The DNA of the CDR3 is TGTGCCAGCAGCCGGGGGTTGGACTACGAGCAGTGCTTC. Residues: CASSRGLDYEQCF.

This clonotype was seen more than once but under ten times. The CDR3 loop is CASSYPGSNYGYTF. The CDR3 region has the DNA TGTGCCAGCAGTTACCCCGGCTCTAACTATGGCTACACCTTC. The chain has TRBV6-6 and TRBJ1-2; D remains unclear. Germline V CDR1 and CDR2: MNHNY, SVGAGI (reference sequence). This CDR3 comprises 14 residues. V was shortened by 2 bases and J by 0 bases, with 7 bases between the two germline ends.

About this clonotype itself: A read error may produce the germline difference seen at one junction end. CDR3 in amino acids: CASSEGQPQLDRQYF. The DNA of the CDR3 is TGTGCCAGCAGTGAAGGACAACCCCAACTAGATAGGCAGTATTTT. This chain joins TRBV6-1 and TRBJ2-3, with a possible D match to TRBD2 (5 bases). In germline, CDR1 is MNHNS, CDR2 SASEGT. The CDR3 contains 15 residues.

This clonotype has ten or more counts. Since a much larger clone is just one base distant, this may be a read error. The rearrangement joins TRBV11-2 to TRBJ2-3; 11 positions agree with TRBD1. The length of the CDR3 is 16 residues. CDR1 SGHAT and CDR2 FQNNGV come from the germline V gene. The CDR3 reads CASSLRPPGQGDTRYF. DNA for the CDR3: TGTGCCAGCAGCTTACGACCCCCGGGACAGGGGGATACGCGGTATTTT. The complete variable domain, with remaining parts taken from reference TRBV11-2 and TRBJ2-3, reads EAGVAQSPRYKIIEKRQSVAFWCNPISGHATLYWYQQILGQGPKLLIQFQNNGVVDDSQLPKDRFSAERLKGVDSTLKIQPAKLEDSAVYLCASSLRPPGQGDTRYFGPGTRLTVL.

Comment on this clonotype: The germline gene is not matched at one end of the junction; a read error may be the cause. This rearrangement joins TRBV11-2 to TRBJ2-2; D might be TRBD1 or TRBD2, each matching 6 bases. The CDR3 covers 14 residues. The germline gives CDR1 SGHAT, CDR2 FQNNGV. CDR3 sequence: CAISRDRGAGELFF. DNA of the CDR3: TGTGCCATCAGCAGGGATAGGGGGGCCGGGGAGCTGTTTTTT.

This chain uses TRBV11-2 with TRBJ2-7; D call uncertain. CDR3 length equals 13 residues. From germline, CDR1 is SGHAT and CDR2 FQNNGV. V dropped 0 bases and J dropped 4 bases, with 7 bases sitting between them. The CDR3 loop is CASSLDRVYEQYF. In DNA, the CDR3 is TGTGCCAGCAGCTTAGACCGAGTATACGAGCAGTACTTC.

This clonotype has just one count. A read error may be the cause here, since a much bigger clone is one base away. V is TRBV10-3 and J is TRBJ2-7; TRBD2 aligns across 8 bases. The CDR3 is made up of 15 amino acids. The ends lost 4 bases at V and 4 bases at J; junction bases unmatched: 9. In germline, CDR1 is ENHRY, CDR2 SYGVKD. CDR3 residues: CAISAGTRGMYEQYF. In DNA form, the CDR3 reads TGTGCCATCAGTGCCGGGACTAGAGGGATGTACGAGCAGTACTTC.

The chain combines TRBV11-2 with TRBJ2-7, with a possible D match to TRBD2 (7 bases). The CDR3 is 16 residues long. Trimming took 8 bases from V and 6 from J, leaving 26 bases between them. Germline V gene lookup returns CDR1 SGHAT and CDR2 FQNNGV. Here the CDR3 DNA reads TGTGCCAGCGGCCCTTCAGGACTAGGGGGAGCGGCCGAGCAGTACTTC. Protein sequence: CASGPSGLGGAAEQYF.

The rearrangement uses TRBV4-3 and TRBJ2-7; D perhaps matches TRBD1 (7 bases). Germline CDR1 LGHNA, CDR2 YSLEER. CDR3 size: 18 residues. The ends were cut back, 1 base at V and 2 bases at J, with 21 bases in the middle. CDR3 protein: CASSQVTYRGTEPYEQYF. CDR3 coding DNA: TGCGCCAGCAGCCAAGTCACCTATCGGGGGACAGAGCCCTACGAGCAGTACTTC.

On this clonotype itself: This may stem from a read error, because a much larger clone lies one nucleotide away. The chain uses TRBV6-6 and TRBJ1-1; D call uncertain. Germline-derived CDR1 and CDR2 are MNHNY and SVGAGI (reference sequence). The V end was cut by 6 bases, the J end by 3 bases, with 14 bases between. This CDR3 region has 14 residues. The CDR3 spells CASSATEGDTEAFF. Here the CDR3 DNA reads TGTGCCAGCAGCGCCACGGAGGGAGACACTGAAGCTTTCTTT.

With regard to this clonotype: Mismatch with germline at one junction end may stem from a read error. The V gene is TRBV4-2, the J gene TRBJ2-2, with 9 positions matching TRBD2. Germline CDR1 reads LGHNA; CDR2 reads YNFKEQ. This CDR3 is 19 amino acids long. The CDR3 spells CASSQALAGRLANTGELFF. CDR3 DNA: TGTGCTAGCAGCCAAGCGCTAGCGGGAAGGTTAGCGAACACCGGGGAGCTGTTTTTT.

This CDR3 reads CASSFIFNEQFF. The CDR3 DNA is TGTGCCAGCAGCTTCATTTTCAATGAGCAGTTCTTC. The gene calls are TRBV13 and TRBJ2-1; the D is unclear. CDR3 length: 12 amino acids. V lost 3 bases and J 6 bases, leaving 6 bases between the germline ends. Germline lookup yields CDR1 PRHDT and CDR2 FYEKMQ (reference sequence).

In regard to this clonotype: A much larger clone lies one base from this, so it may be a read error. The genes are TRBV6-2 or TRBV6-3 and TRBJ1-1, with 8 bases identical to TRBD1. Per the germline V gene, CDR1 is MNHEY and CDR2 is SVGEGT. The CDR3 totals 15 residues. The CDR3 DNA follows: TGTGCCAGCAGTTCCGGGACAGGAGGATTCACTGGAGCTTTCTTT. Translated, it gives CASSSGTGGFTGAFF.

The chain is built from TRBV5-4 and TRBJ2-2, with D tentatively TRBD2 (6 bases). This CDR3 comprises 15 residues. Germline V gene sequence: CDR1 SGHNT, CDR2 YYREEE (reference sequence). With 5 bases removed from V and 4 bases from J, the gap between germline ends came to 15 bases. This chain's CDR3 is CASSYTEGGTGELFF. CDR3 bases: TGTGCCAGCAGTTACACAGAGGGAGGCACCGGGGAGCTGTTTTTT.

The count of this clonotype is one. A read error is possible here, since a much larger clone lies one base away. This chain connects TRBV10-3 to TRBJ2-3; 10 bases match TRBD2. The CDR3 is 15 amino acids. CDR1 and CDR2 from the germline V gene are ENHRY and SYGVKD. For the CDR3, the DNA is TGTGTCATCAGTTGGACTAGCGGAGACACAGATACGCAGTATTTT. This sequence encodes CVISWTSGDTDTQYF.

This clonotype was counted many times. This chain connects TRBV5-1 to TRBJ2-3, with TRBD1 matching 10 bases. Trimming removed 5 bases from V and 7 bases from J; junction bases left unmatched: 7. Per germline, CDR1 SGHRS and CDR2 YFSETQ. The CDR3 has 14 residues. The CDR3 here is CASRGDRGGNTQYF. Written as DNA, the CDR3 is TGCGCCAGCAGGGGGGACAGGGGAGGAAATACGCAGTATTTT.

This clonotype was recorded many times. This may arise from a read error, as a much more abundant clone is one base away. The V and J genes are TRBV11-2 and TRBJ1-1; D possibly corresponds to TRBD1 (5 bases). The CDR3 has 13 residues. Germline V gives CDR1 SGHAT, CDR2 FQNNGV. The CDR3 reads CASSEGLPIRALF. Written as DNA, the CDR3 is TGTGCCAGCAGCGAGGGACTCCCGATAAGAGCTCTCTTT.

As concerns this clonotype: A read error is possible here, since a much larger clone lies one base away. This chain joins TRBV6-5 and TRBJ1-4, with 8 positions matching TRBD1. The CDR3 totals 17 residues. Germline values: CDR1 MNHEY, CDR2 SVGAGI. The J segment lost 2 bases and the V segment lost 0 bases, leaving 5 bases of the junction unmatched. The CDR3: CASSYSMPGGTNEKLFF. In nucleotides, the CDR3 is TGTGCCAGCAGTTACTCGATGCCAGGGGGCACTAATGAAAAACTGTTTTTT.

On this clonotype itself: Given the absence of the conserved phenylalanine or tryptophan at the CDR3 end, a read error is likely. The rearrangement joins TRBV11-2 to TRBJ2-7, with D maybe TRBD2 (6 bases). CDR3 length equals 15 residues. Trimming cost V 0 bases and J 3 bases, with 12 bases left between them. Germline lookup yields CDR1 SGHAT and CDR2 FQNNGV. The CDR3, as DNA: TGTGCCAGCAGCTTAGATGGAGGGTGGGACTACGAGCAGTACCTC. Translating it yields CASSLDGGWDYEQYL.

This clonotype showed up just a few times. The V call is TRBV6-1, the J call TRBJ2-7, with 8 nucleotides matching TRBD1. J was trimmed by 2 bases and V by 7 bases; bases with no gene match: 7. In germline, CDR1 is MNHNS, CDR2 SASEGT. The CDR3 extends over 14 amino acids. CDR3 in amino acids: CASIKVRGPYEQYF. In DNA, the CDR3 is TGTGCCAGCATCAAAGTCAGGGGGCCCTACGAGCAGTACTTC.

This clonotype was seen at least ten times. One junction end disagrees with the germline gene, perhaps due to a read error. The rearrangement links TRBV29-1 to TRBJ2-3; 8 bases agree with TRBD2. The CDR3 spans 14 residues. Germline CDR1 and CDR2: SQVTM and ANQGSEA. CDR3 sequence reads: CSVEVAGTSYTQYF. In DNA, the CDR3 is TGCAGCGTCGAAGTAGCGGGAACCTCCTATACGCAGTATTTT.

Regarding this clonotype: Its ends do not fully match the called genes, so a read error is possible. The V call is TRBV11-3, the J call TRBJ2-7; 8 bases are shared with TRBD1. Germline V gene data show CDR1 as SGHNT and CDR2 as YENEEA. The CDR3 consists of 13 residues. The CDR3 here is CANSSGDRGKQYF. The CDR3, as DNA: TGTGCCAACAGCTCAGGAGACAGGGGCAAGCAGTACTTC.

The genes are TRBV19 and TRBJ1-1, with 9 bases identical to TRBD1. Trimming cost V 7 bases and J 5 bases; bases outside gene matches: 8. The V gene's germline CDR1 is LNHDA and CDR2 SQIVND (reference sequence). CDR3 length equals 14 residues. Written as DNA, the CDR3 is TGTGCCAGTACTACAGGGGGCTTGGGGACTGAAGCTTTCTTT. Amino acids: CASTTGGLGTEAFF. Full variable domain (missing parts from reference TRBV19 and TRBJ1-1): DGGITQSPKYLFRKEGQNVTLSCEQNLNHDAMYWYRQDPGQGLRLIYYSQIVNDFQKGDIAEGYSVSREKKESFPLTVTSAQKNPTAFYLCASTTGGLGTEAFFGQGTRLTVV.

Concerning this clonotype: One end of the junction does not line up with germline, which may come from a read error. The gene calls are TRBV11-2 and TRBJ2-7, with no clear D. The CDR3 is made up of 14 amino acids. Looked up from germline, CDR1 is SGHAT and CDR2 is FQNNGV. The CDR3 loop is CANSPNGLSYEQYF. The CDR3 DNA follows: TGTGCCAACAGCCCCAACGGGCTTTCCTACGAGCAGTACTTC.

About this clonotype: One end of the junction varies from germline; a read error may be responsible. V and J are TRBV5-4 and TRBJ2-2, with 8 bases identical to TRBD2. Per the germline V gene, CDR1 is SGHNT and CDR2 is YYREEE (reference sequence). The CDR3 has 16 amino acids. In DNA, the CDR3 is TGTGCCAACAGCTTGAGGGCGGGAGGAAGTACCGGGGAGCTGTTTTTT. It yields the protein CANSLRAGGSTGELFF.

Concerning this clonotype itself: This may arise from a read error, as a much more abundant clone is one base away. The CDR3 end shows no conserved phenylalanine or tryptophan, and so a read error is likely. The genes are TRBV29-1 and TRBJ2-2; D not certain. Germline lookup yields CDR1 SQVTM and CDR2 ANQGSEA. V lost 1 base and J lost 6, with 6 bases in between. This CDR3 comprises 12 residues. CDR3 sequence reads: CSVEGAPGELFL. CDR3 coding DNA: TGCAGCGTTGAAGGGGCCCCCGGGGAGCTGTTTTTA.

Regarding this clonotype: This clone may be a read error of a much larger clone one base away. This is likely a read error, given that the CDR3 carries no conserved phenylalanine or tryptophan at its end. This rearrangement joins TRBV6-2 or TRBV6-3 to TRBJ2-1, with 9 positions matching TRBD2. This CDR3 contains 15 residues. V was clipped by 7 bases and J by 4 bases; unmatched bases: 8. Germline V gene lookup returns CDR1 MNHEY and CDR2 SVGEGT. The CDR3 region has the DNA TGTGCCAGCAAAAATAGCGGGAGCATGTACAATGAGCAGTTCTTA. Its protein is CASKNSGSMYNEQFL.